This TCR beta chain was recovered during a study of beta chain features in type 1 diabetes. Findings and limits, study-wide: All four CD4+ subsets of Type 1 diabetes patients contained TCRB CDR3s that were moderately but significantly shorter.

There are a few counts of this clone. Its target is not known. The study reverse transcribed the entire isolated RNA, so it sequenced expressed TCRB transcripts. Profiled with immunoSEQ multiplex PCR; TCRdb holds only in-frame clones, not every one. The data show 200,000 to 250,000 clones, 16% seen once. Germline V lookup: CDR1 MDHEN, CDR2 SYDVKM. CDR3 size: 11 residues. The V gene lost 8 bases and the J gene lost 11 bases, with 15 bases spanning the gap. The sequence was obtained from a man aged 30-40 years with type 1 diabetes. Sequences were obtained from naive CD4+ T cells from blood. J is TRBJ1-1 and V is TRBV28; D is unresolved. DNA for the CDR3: TGTGCCAGCCCGGACGGCCGGGAGGCTTTCTTT. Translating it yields CASPDGREAFF.